The 10 T cell receptor beta chains reported below all come from one sample, sequenced in a study of T-cell reconstitution after alpha-beta-depleted transplantation in children. TCRbeta library construction was performed incorporating unique molecular identifiers. TCRdb processed the PCR reads anew with MiXCR; each CDR3 protein has one entry. The sample carries 200,000 to 250,000 distinct CDR3 sequences, around 12% recorded once. This sample comprised PBMCs from the stem cell graft donor, obtained from the stem cell graft. These receptors originate from a human donor who donated a stem cell graft to a child with acute lymphoblastic leukemia.

This clonotype was seen many times. The rearrangement links TRBV7-8 to TRBJ2-2; no clear D. The germline V and J ends were trimmed by 9 bases and 4 bases, with 18 bases remaining between them. CDR3 length: 15 residues. The V gene's germline CDR1 is SGHVS and CDR2 FQNEAQ. The CDR3 DNA reads as TGTGCCAGTTCGTCCCATATGCGGTTCACCGGGGAGCTGTTTTTT. This codes for CASSSHMRFTGELFF.

The rearrangement uses TRBV7-9 and TRBJ1-2, with TRBD1 identical over 10 bases. This CDR3 comprises 14 residues. V dropped 6 bases and J dropped 7; count of bases not matched to a gene: 8. In germline, CDR1 is SEHNR, CDR2 FQNEAQ (reference sequence). The CDR3 region is CASSAGQGSSGYTF. CDR3 DNA: TGTGCCAGCAGTGCGGGACAGGGGTCTAGTGGCTACACCTTC.

This clonotype was counted ten times or more. The V gene is TRBV6-6, the J gene TRBJ2-7, with 7 bases fitting TRBD1. J gave up 5 bases and V 6 bases, and 4 bases lay outside the gene matches. This CDR3 has 12 amino acids. Looked up from germline, CDR1 is MNHNY and CDR2 is SVGAGI (reference sequence). This CDR3 reads CASRSGQNEQYF. The CDR3 nucleotides are TGTGCCAGCAGATCGGGACAGAACGAGCAGTACTTC.

The table lists this clonotype with a few counts. CDR3: CSAIGAGGLSNTGELFF. CDR3 in DNA: TGCAGTGCTATAGGAGCGGGAGGCCTTTCGAACACCGGGGAGCTGTTTTTT. V usage is TRBV20-1 and J usage is TRBJ2-2, with 9 positions matching TRBD2. This CDR3 has 17 residues. Germline V gene sequence: CDR1 DFQATT, CDR2 SNEGSKA (reference sequence). After removal of 4 bases from V and 0 bases from J, the junction contained 9 bases not matched to a gene.

In its sample, this clonotype was seen many times. The chain joins TRBV28 to TRBJ2-7; D not resolved. The CDR3 has 15 residues. Looked up from germline, CDR1 is MDHEN and CDR2 is SYDVKM. V was cut by 4 bases and J by 3 bases, with 16 bases left in between. CDR3 amino acids: CASSSNTNPGYEQYF. In DNA form, the CDR3 reads TGTGCCAGCAGTTCAAACACAAACCCAGGCTACGAGCAGTACTTC.

This clonotype showed up just a few times. This rearrangement joins TRBV6-4 to TRBJ2-2, with D hard to call. V dropped 5 bases and J dropped 0 bases, with 10 bases sitting between them. The CDR3 consists of 15 residues. The germline V gene has CDR1 MRHNA and CDR2 SNTAGT. CDR3 coding DNA: TGTGCCAGCAGTAAGGCTTACGCGAACACCGGGGAGCTGTTTTTT. This gives the protein CASSKAYANTGELFF.

This clonotype was recorded many times. The rearrangement uses TRBV12-3 or TRBV12-4 and TRBJ1-2; D is unclear. V lost 2 bases and J lost 2, with 15 bases in between. The CDR3 runs 16 residues. CDR3 sequence reads: CASSLRLGQPNYGYTF. The CDR3 nucleotides are TGTGCCAGCAGTTTAAGACTGGGTCAGCCGAACTATGGCTACACCTTC.

This clonotype has at least ten counts. The chain recombines TRBV7-2 with TRBJ1-1, with D tentatively TRBD1 (5 bases). Germline-derived CDR1 and CDR2 are SGHTA and FQGNSA. Trimming left V 5 bases short and J 0 bases short, with 10 bases between. The CDR3 runs 14 residues. In nucleotides, the CDR3 is TGTGCCAGCAGCCGAGGACAAATGAACACTGAAGCTTTCTTT. It codes for CASSRGQMNTEAFF.

This clonotype was recorded a few times. This chain uses TRBV5-1 with TRBJ1-2; no reliable D call. Trimming removed 0 bases at V and 5 bases at J, with 8 bases between. CDR3 length: 13 residues. Germline lookup yields CDR1 SGHRS and CDR2 YFSETQ. The CDR3 nucleotides read TGCGCCAGCAGCTTGGCCATGGGTTATGGCTACACCTTC. It codes for CASSLAMGYGYTF.

This clonotype was counted only a few times. The chain recombines TRBV3-2 with TRBJ1-1; no DNA check was done on the table's D call, TRBD1. TRBV3-2 is tagged as a pseudogene. CDR3 length: 19 residues. CDR3 nucleotides: TGTGCCAGCAGCCCATGGCCCGGGACAGGGAATTACGCGCGGACTGAAGCTTTCTTT. This gives the protein CASSPWPGTGNYARTEAFF.